The T cell receptor (beta chain) described here comes from a study of cytomegalovirus exposure and HLA in healthy donors. Only in-frame clones appear in the TCRdb table, and some are missing; sequencing was by immunoSEQ multiplex PCR. The sample records under 65,000 clones, about 92% being singletons. Overall study results and limits: The authors confirmed in vitro that three CMV-associated chains were specific for CMV antigens.

The V and J ends lost 4 bases and 4 bases respectively, with 8 bases between them. The length of the CDR3 is 11 residues. Germline CDR1 is DFQATT and CDR2 is SNEGSKA (reference sequence). In regard to this clone: Its antigen is not known.

The sequence was collected from a woman under 30 in good health and CMV-seropositive. This rearrangement joins TRBV20-1 to TRBJ2-7, with D unresolved. Sample: PBMCs. The CDR3 DNA follows: TGCAGTGCTAACCACGGTTACGAGCAGTACTTC. Amino acids: CSANHGYEQYF.